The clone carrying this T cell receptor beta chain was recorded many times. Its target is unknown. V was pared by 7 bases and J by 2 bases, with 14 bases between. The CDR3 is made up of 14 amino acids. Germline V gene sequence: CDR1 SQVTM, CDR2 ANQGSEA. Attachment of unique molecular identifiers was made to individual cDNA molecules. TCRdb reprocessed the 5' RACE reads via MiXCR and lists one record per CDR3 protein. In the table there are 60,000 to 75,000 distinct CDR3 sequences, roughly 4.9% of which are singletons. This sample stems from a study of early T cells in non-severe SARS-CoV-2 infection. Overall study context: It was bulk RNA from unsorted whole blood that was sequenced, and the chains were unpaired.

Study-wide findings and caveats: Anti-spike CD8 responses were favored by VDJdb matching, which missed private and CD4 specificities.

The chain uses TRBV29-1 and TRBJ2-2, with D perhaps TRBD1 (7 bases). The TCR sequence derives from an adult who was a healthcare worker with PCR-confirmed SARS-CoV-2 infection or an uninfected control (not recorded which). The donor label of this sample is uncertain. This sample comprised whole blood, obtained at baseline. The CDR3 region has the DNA TGCAGCGGGGGCGGGACAGCCAACACCGGGGAGCTGTTTTTT. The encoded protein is CSGGGTANTGELFF.